A single sample is the source of the 27 T cell receptor beta chains below, sequenced in a study of blood T cell repertoires in COVID-19 (dated by TCRdb to about 2020). The library was made by the immunoSEQ multiplex PCR assay. TCRdb mirrors the immuneACCESS table, restricted to in-frame sequences. Some clones are absent from its copies; in checked studies, under half trace to an unresolved V gene, and the reason for the others is unknown. This sample holds some 200,000 clones; about 86% were observed only once. The ten biggest clones cover 2.2% of the sample. Material for sequencing was peripheral blood. The receptors were sampled from a woman between 50 and 59 years old with acute or convalescent COVID-19.

The chain links TRBV6-2 or TRBV6-3 to TRBJ1-4; D might be TRBD1 (6 bases). CDR1 is MNHEY, CDR2 SVGEGT, per germline. The CDR3 loop spans 14 amino acids. V dropped 5 bases and J dropped 8 bases, with 15 bases sitting between them. CDR3 amino acids: CASSRPGTQEKLFF. The CDR3 DNA follows: TGTGCCAGCAGTAGGCCCGGGACACAAGAAAAACTGTTTTTT.

This clone was detected once. The chain uses TRBV5-6 and TRBJ1-5, with 7 bases identical to TRBD1. In germline, CDR1 is SGHDT, CDR2 YYEEEE. CDR3 length equals 15 residues. Trimming took 6 bases from V and 4 from J; bases not matched to a gene: 10. The CDR3 here is CASTWGTGVNQPQHF. The DNA for the CDR3 is TGTGCCAGCACTTGGGGTACAGGGGTTAATCAGCCCCAGCATTTT.

This chain uses TRBV6-6 with TRBJ2-1, with 9 nucleotides matching TRBD2. Germline trimming cut 8 bases from V and 4 bases from J; bases unmatched to any gene: 6. Germline CDR1 is MNHNY and CDR2 is SVGAGI (reference sequence). The CDR3 is 14 amino acids. CDR3 sequence reads: CASSELAGYNEQFF. As DNA, the CDR3 is TGTGCCAGCTCTGAGCTAGCGGGGTACAATGAGCAGTTCTTC.

The chain carries TRBV3-1 (or the pseudogene TRBV3-2) and TRBJ2-7; no clear D. The CDR3 totals 12 residues. Germline values: CDR1 LGHDT, CDR2 YNNKEL (reference sequence). V dropped 1 base and J dropped 3 bases, with 4 bases sitting between them. CDR3 in amino acids: CASSQGSYEQYF. In DNA, the CDR3 is TGTGCCAGCAGCCAAGGGAGCTACGAGCAGTACTTC.

V and J are TRBV24-1 and TRBJ2-2, with a possible D match to TRBD1 (5 bases). The CDR3 sequence is 17 residues long. Germline loops: CDR1 KGHDR, CDR2 SFDVKD. V lost 2 bases and J lost 1, with 13 bases in between. The CDR3 protein is CATSDSPGHLNTGELFF. CDR3 nucleotide sequence: TGTGCCACCAGTGATTCCCCAGGACACCTGAACACCGGGGAGCTGTTTTTT.

The chain couples TRBV3-1 (or the pseudogene TRBV3-2) to TRBJ2-3; TRBD2 matches at 7 bases. There are 18 residues in the CDR3. After removal of 4 bases from V and 4 bases from J, the junction contained 17 bases not matched to a gene. Looked up from germline, CDR1 is LGHDT and CDR2 is YNNKEL (reference sequence). The CDR3 DNA is TGTGCCAGCAGCCTCCGAAAACCCTACCGGGACTACCCAGATACGCAGTATTTT. This encodes CASSLRKPYRDYPDTQYF.

The rearrangement joins TRBV30 to TRBJ2-5, with 9 bases that match TRBD1. The CDR3 runs 13 residues. V lost 4 bases to trimming and J lost 5 bases; unmatched junction nucleotides: 5. Germline CDR1 is GTSNPN and CDR2 is SVGIG (reference sequence). The CDR3 spells CAWKRTGVETQYF. The CDR3 coding sequence is TGTGCCTGGAAAAGGACAGGGGTGGAGACCCAGTACTTC.

J is TRBJ1-2 and V is TRBV9, with D unclear. The CDR3 spans 13 residues. Trimming pared 2 bases from V and 4 bases from J, leaving 9 bases between. Germline loops: CDR1 SGDLS, CDR2 YYNGEE. The CDR3 DNA reads TGTGCCAGCAGCGTTAGCCAGAGCTATGGCTACACCTTC. Its protein product is CASSVSQSYGYTF. The full variable domain, completed using reference TRBV9 and TRBJ1-2, is DSGVTQTPKHLITATGQRVTLRCSPRSGDLSVYWYQQSLDQGLQFLIQYYNGEERAKGNILERFSAQQFPDLHSELNLSSLELGDSALYFCASSVSQSYGYTFGSGTRLTVV.

The J gene is TRBJ2-3, the V gene TRBV6-5; D is unclear. CDR1 is MNHEY, CDR2 SVGAGI, per germline. The CDR3 has 14 amino acids. The V end was cut by 4 bases, the J end by 0 bases, with 8 bases between. This chain's CDR3 is CASSLYSSTDTQYF. The CDR3 nucleotides read TGTGCCAGCAGTTTATACTCCAGCACAGATACGCAGTATTTT.

Here the CDR3 reads CASTVGLGVSPLHF. CDR3 bases: TGTGCCAGCACCGTGGGACTGGGAGTTTCACCCCTCCACTTT. The J gene is TRBJ1-6, the V gene TRBV6-6, with a weak D call TRBD1 (5 bases). This CDR3 region has 14 residues. The germline V and J ends were trimmed by 7 bases and 9 bases, with 16 bases remaining between them. Germline CDR1 is MNHNY and CDR2 is SVGAGI (reference sequence).

In nucleotides, the CDR3 is TGTGCCAGCAGCAGCCCCGGGACACACTACAGGGAGCAGTACTTC. This gives the protein CASSSPGTHYREQYF. This chain links TRBV5-5 with TRBJ2-7, with D maybe TRBD1 (6 bases). This CDR3 region has 15 residues. V was trimmed by 4 bases and J by 7 bases, leaving 21 bases between them. The V gene's germline CDR1 is SGHKS and CDR2 YYEKEE (reference sequence).

This chain joins TRBV18 and TRBJ2-7, with 9 bases that match TRBD1. The CDR3 runs 15 residues. CDR1 is KGHSH, CDR2 LQKENI, per germline. V shed 6 bases and J 3 bases; nucleotides not matched to a gene: 9. The CDR3 nucleotides read TGTGCCAGCTCGGAAAGCCGGGACAGGGACTACGAGCAGTACTTC. Translating gives CASSESRDRDYEQYF.

The J gene is TRBJ1-6, the V gene TRBV30, with 12 nucleotides matching TRBD1. Germline values: CDR1 GTSNPN, CDR2 SVGIG (reference sequence). The J segment lost 15 bases and the V segment lost 4 bases, leaving 13 bases of the junction unmatched. The CDR3 runs to 15 residues. This CDR3 is CAWKAPGTGGFFLHF. CDR3 in DNA: TGTGCCTGGAAGGCCCCTGGGACAGGGGGCTTTTTCCTCCACTTT.

The rearrangement uses TRBV7-2 and TRBJ2-1, with 10 bases fitting TRBD2. Germline V gives CDR1 SGHTA, CDR2 FQGNSA. CDR3 length: 15 amino acids. V shed 7 bases and J 10 bases; nucleotides not matched to a gene: 13. DNA for the CDR3: TGTGCCAGCAACCAGGGGTCTAGCGGGGGAGGGGAGCAGTTCTTC. Its protein product is CASNQGSSGGGEQFF. The variable domain in full, with the rest retrieved from reference TRBV7-2 and TRBJ2-1, is GAGVSQSPSNKVTEKGKDVELRCDPISGHTALYWYRQSLGQGLEFLIYFQGNSAPDKSGLPSDRFSAERTGGSVSTLTIQRTQQEDSAVYLCASNQGSSGGGEQFFGPGTRLTVL.

The chain links TRBV6-4 to TRBJ2-2; maybe TRBD2 (5 bases). Trimming shortened V by 5 bases and J by 4 bases, and 8 bases separated the two germline ends. This CDR3 comprises 13 residues. Germline lookup yields CDR1 MRHNA and CDR2 SNTAGT. For the CDR3, the DNA is TGTGCCAGCAGTCTAGCCAGCACCGGGGAGCTGTTTTTT. Translation: CASSLASTGELFF.

V and J are TRBV6-5 and TRBJ1-2, with 8 bases fitting TRBD1. Per the germline V gene, CDR1 is MNHEY and CDR2 is SVGAGI. V lost 9 bases to trimming and J lost 1 base; unmatched junction nucleotides: 7. The CDR3 loop spans 14 amino acids. The CDR3, as DNA: TGTGCCAGATTCCTCAGGGGGCTTAACTATGGCTACACCTTC. This encodes CARFLRGLNYGYTF.

The chain joins TRBV28 to TRBJ2-2, with TRBD1 matching over 8 bases. The CDR3 is made up of 16 amino acids. CDR1 is MDHEN, CDR2 SYDVKM, per germline. The V and J ends lost 6 bases and 4 bases, in that order; junction bases with no gene match: 10. Written as DNA, the CDR3 is TGTGCCAGCAGGCCTCCGGGACAGGTTTCCACCGGGGAGCTGTTTTTT. Its protein product is CASRPPGQVSTGELFF.

This rearrangement joins TRBV3-1 (or the pseudogene TRBV3-2) to TRBJ1-4; 10 nucleotides align to TRBD1. Germline CDR1 reads LGHDT; CDR2 reads YNNKEL (reference sequence). The CDR3 has 16 amino acids. Losses at the gene ends were 4 bases for V and 8 bases for J; bases not matched to a gene: 10. The CDR3, as DNA: TGTGCCAGCAGCCCCCGTTTGACAGGGGGCATGGAAAAACTGTTTTTT. Translating it yields CASSPRLTGGMEKLFF.

This chain uses TRBV24-1 with TRBJ1-2; no firm D call. CDR1 and CDR2 from the germline V gene are KGHDR and SFDVKD. With 3 bases removed from V and 2 bases from J, the gap between germline ends came to 6 bases. The CDR3 sequence is 13 residues long. The CDR3 loop is CATSDRGNYGYTF. DNA for the CDR3: TGTGCCACCAGTGATCGCGGGAACTATGGCTACACCTTC.

This rearrangement joins TRBV24-1 to TRBJ2-1; D is possibly TRBD1 (5 bases). Trimming removed 1 base at V and 12 bases at J, with 9 bases between. The germline CDR1 and CDR2 sequences are KGHDR and SFDVKD. The CDR3 consists of 12 residues. The CDR3, as DNA: TGTGCCACCAGTGATTTTTGGCAGGGGCAGTTCTTC. It specifies CATSDFWQGQFF.

The CDR3 sequence is CASSPPGQGLNGELFF. The CDR3 DNA follows: TGTGCCAGCTCACCACCAGGCCAGGGCTTAAACGGGGAGCTGTTTTTT. V gene TRBV18 combines with J gene TRBJ2-2; TRBD1 is a possible D gene (5 bases). The germline CDR1 and CDR2 sequences are KGHSH and LQKENI. V was pared by 0 bases and J by 7 bases, with 15 bases between. This CDR3 has 16 residues.

This clone was observed once. The rearrangement links TRBV6-5 to TRBJ1-1; 8 nucleotides line up with TRBD1. From germline, CDR1 is MNHEY and CDR2 SVGAGI. The ends lost 2 bases at V and 1 base at J; junction bases unmatched: 3. CDR3 length equals 15 residues. CDR3 region: CASSYTQGANTEAFF. In nucleotides, the CDR3 is TGTGCCAGCAGTTACACCCAGGGGGCGAACACTGAAGCTTTCTTT.

This chain joins TRBV11-1 and TRBJ2-1, with D perhaps TRBD2 (6 bases). Germline assignment: CDR1 SGHAT and CDR2 FQDESV (reference sequence). The V end was cut by 3 bases, the J end by 9 bases, with 18 bases between. There are 15 residues in the CDR3. The CDR3 loop is CASSFKGPLGGEQFF. CDR3 sequence (DNA): TGTGCCAGCAGCTTTAAGGGCCCGCTGGGGGGTGAGCAGTTCTTC.

The chain links TRBV30 to TRBJ1-1; possibly TRBD1 for D (6 bases). The V gene lost 2 bases and the J gene lost 1 base, with 17 bases spanning the gap. The germline V gene encodes CDR1 GTSNPN and CDR2 SVGIG (reference sequence). This CDR3 is built from 16 residues. CDR3 in DNA: TGTGCCTGGAGTTCAAGTGGGGGCAGGGAGAACACTGAAGCTTTCTTT. Translated: CAWSSSGGRENTEAFF.

This chain uses TRBV18 with TRBJ1-3; D uncertain. The V end lost 1 base, the J end lost 0 bases, and 13 bases lay between the germline ends. CDR1 is KGHSH, CDR2 LQKENI, per germline. The length of the CDR3 is 17 residues. CDR3 in amino acids: CASSPLGRQSSGNTIYF. The CDR3 region has the DNA TGTGCCAGCTCACCACTGGGCAGGCAAAGCTCTGGAAACACCATATATTTT.

The chain employs TRBV5-6 and TRBJ1-4; D is ambiguous. Trimming removed 6 bases at V and 4 bases at J, with 13 bases between. CDR1 is SGHDT and CDR2 is YYEEEE in the germline V gene. This CDR3 comprises 14 residues. CDR3 residues: CASNVGGGNEKLFF. CDR3 bases: TGTGCCAGCAACGTAGGAGGTGGTAATGAAAAACTGTTTTTT.

V is TRBV19 and J is TRBJ2-7; tentatively, D is TRBD1 (5 bases). Trimming took 2 bases from V and 2 from J, leaving 10 bases between them. Germline CDR1 LNHDA, CDR2 SQIVND (reference sequence). This CDR3 spans 14 amino acids. The CDR3, as DNA: TGTGCCAGTAGTATAACGCAGGGCCCCTACGAGCAGTACTTC. Its translation is CASSITQGPYEQYF.